This T cell receptor (beta chain) was identified in a study of a mutant IDH1 vaccine in newly diagnosed glioma. About the study: Earlier treatment was radiotherapy, temozolomide, or both, with most getting both. Study outcomes and limitations: Changes in the top peripheral T cell clonotypes seemingly had no bearing on pseudoprogression. Among all patients, vaccine-induced immune responses occurred in around 93%.

Using immunoSEQ multiplex PCR, the repertoire was profiled, and TCRdb retains in-frame clones only, with some absent. The table includes about 68,000 clones, approximately 81% detected once. Specified time point: week 35, safety follow-up. What each vaccine dose contained was 300 ug of mutant IDH1 20-mer peptide, accompanied by topical imiquimod. Details on this clone: The antigen is not known.

The sequence derives from a man younger than 35 with glioma. The sequencing here drew on PBMCs, taken from a glioma patient whose treatment included an IDH1 peptide vaccine.

The CDR3 sequence: CASSQGYGVSYNEQFF. CDR3 nucleotide sequence: TGCGCCAGCAGCCAGGGCTATGGGGTCTCCTACAATGAGCAGTTCTTC. The chain is built from TRBV4-3 and TRBJ2-1; D uncertain. Germline V gene data show CDR1 as LGHNA and CDR2 as YSLEER. The CDR3 contains 16 residues. V gave up 3 bases and J gave up 0 bases, with 12 bases separating them.